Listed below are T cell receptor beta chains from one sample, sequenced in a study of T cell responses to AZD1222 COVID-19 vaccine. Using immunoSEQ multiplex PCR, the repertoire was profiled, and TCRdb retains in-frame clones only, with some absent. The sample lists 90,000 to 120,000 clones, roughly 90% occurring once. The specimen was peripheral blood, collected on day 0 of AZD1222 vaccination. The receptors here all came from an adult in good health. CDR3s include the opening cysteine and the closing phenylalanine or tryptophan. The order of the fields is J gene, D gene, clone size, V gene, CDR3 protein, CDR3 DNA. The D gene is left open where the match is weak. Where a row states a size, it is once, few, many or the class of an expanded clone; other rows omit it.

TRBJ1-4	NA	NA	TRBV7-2	CASSLGRYSPEKLFF	TGTGCCAGCAGCTTAGGAAGATACAGCCCTGAAAAACTGTTTTTT
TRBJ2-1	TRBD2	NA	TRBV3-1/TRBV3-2	CASSPIGTSGRGEQFF	TGTGCCAGCAGCCCAATTGGGACTAGCGGGAGAGGTGAGCAGTTCTTC
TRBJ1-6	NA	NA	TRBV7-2	CASRGGAYNSPLHF	TGTGCCAGCAGGGGGGGGGCCTATAATTCACCCCTCCACTTT
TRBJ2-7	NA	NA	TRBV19	CASTDRTYEQYF	TGTGCCAGTACAGACAGAACCTACGAGCAGTACTTC
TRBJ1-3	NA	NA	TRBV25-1	CASRTVGGNTIYF	TGTGCCAGCAGGACAGTCGGTGGAAACACCATATATTTT
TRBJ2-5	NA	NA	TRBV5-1	CASSSSPRHKETQYF	TGCGCCAGCAGCTCCAGCCCCCGTCATAAAGAGACCCAGTACTTC
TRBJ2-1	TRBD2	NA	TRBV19	CASSSPTSGSTNEQFF	TGTGCCAGTAGTTCTCCGACTAGCGGGAGTACGAATGAGCAGTTCTTC
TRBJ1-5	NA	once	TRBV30	CAWSEAENQPQHF	TGTGCCTGGAGTGAGGCAGAAAATCAGCCCCAGCATTTT
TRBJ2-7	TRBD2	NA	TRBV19	CASSIETSGVYEQYF	TGTGCCAGTAGTATAGAGACTAGCGGAGTGTACGAGCAGTACTTC
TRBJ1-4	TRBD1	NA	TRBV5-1	CASSRGSGTGPEKLFF	TGCGCCAGCAGCCGGGGAAGCGGGACAGGGCCTGAAAAACTGTTTTTT
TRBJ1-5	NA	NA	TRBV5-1	CASSLEGGSNQPQHF	TGCGCCAGCAGCTTGGAAGGGGGTAGCAATCAGCCCCAGCATTTT
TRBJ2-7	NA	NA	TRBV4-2	CASSQDLGAGYEQYF	TGTGCCAGCAGCCAAGATCTGGGGGCGGGTTACGAGCAGTACTTC
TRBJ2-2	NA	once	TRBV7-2	CASSPWGQNTGELFF	TGTGCCAGCAGCCCATGGGGACAGAACACCGGGGAGCTGTTTTTT
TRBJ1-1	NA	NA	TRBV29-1	CSVEFGSQGGDTEAFF	TGCAGCGTTGAATTTGGATCACAGGGCGGGGACACTGAAGCTTTCTTT
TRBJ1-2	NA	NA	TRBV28	CASSLEQKIYGYTF	TGTGCCAGCAGCCTCGAACAGAAAATCTATGGCTACACCTTC
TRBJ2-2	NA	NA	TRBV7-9	CASSPTSLVGELFF	TGTGCCAGCAGCCCTACTAGCTTAGTCGGGGAGCTGTTTTTT
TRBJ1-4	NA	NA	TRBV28	CASSNRRTNEKLFF	TGTGCCAGCAGCAATAGGCGGACTAATGAAAAACTGTTTTTT
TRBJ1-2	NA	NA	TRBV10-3	CAISESAQYGYTF	TGTGCCATCAGTGAGTCCGCACAGTATGGCTACACCTTC
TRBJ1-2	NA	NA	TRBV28	CASSLHSGANYGYTF	TGTGCCAGCAGTTTACACTCAGGGGCTAACTATGGCTACACCTTC
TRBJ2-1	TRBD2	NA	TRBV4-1	CASSHRLAADNEQFF	TGCGCCAGCAGCCACCGACTAGCGGCTGACAATGAGCAGTTCTTC
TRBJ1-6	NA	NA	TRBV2	CASAQLGTNSPLHF	TGTGCCAGCGCCCAACTGGGAACCAATTCACCCCTCCACTTT
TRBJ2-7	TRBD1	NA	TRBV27	CASSSLRTGREQYF	TGTGCCAGCAGTTCCCTACGGACAGGGCGCGAGCAGTACTTC
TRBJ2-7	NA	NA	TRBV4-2	CASSHQTGTGYEQYF	TGTGCCAGCAGCCACCAGACAGGAACGGGCTACGAGCAGTACTTC
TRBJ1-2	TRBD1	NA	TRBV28	CASLGQGYGYTF	TGTGCCAGCCTAGGACAGGGCTATGGCTACACCTTC
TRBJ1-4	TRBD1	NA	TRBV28	CASSLLGQGGNEKLFF	TGTGCCAGCAGTTTACTGGGCCAAGGGGGCAATGAAAAACTGTTTTTT
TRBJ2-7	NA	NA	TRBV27	CASSFEGRGPYEQYF	TGTGCCAGCAGTTTCGAGGGTAGGGGTCCCTACGAGCAGTACTTC
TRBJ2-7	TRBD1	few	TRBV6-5	CAREQGSTYEQYF	TGTGCCAGGGAACAGGGGAGCACCTACGAGCAGTACTTC